This TCR beta chain was profiled in a study of blood T cell repertoires in COVID-19. Overall study context: The United States, Italy and Spain were the sources of the acute and convalescent COVID-19 samples.

The CDR3 contains 15 residues. Per the germline V gene, CDR1 is SGDLS and CDR2 is YYNGEE. The V segment lost 2 bases and the J segment 1 base; nucleotides outside the gene matches: 3. Under the authors' procedure: Amplification of reference gene primers provided the estimated nucleated cell counts. Sequencing was performed with immunoSEQ multiplex PCR; in TCRdb, only in-frame clones are kept and a portion is missing. The V and J calls and clone size come from that table; D and trimming were worked out from the DNA. This sample has some 300,000 clones, with approximately 89% found just once. Those who participated ranged in age from roughly 18 to 89 years and resided in approximately 23 US areas.

The source of this sequence is a woman in her 30s who had recovered from COVID-19. Sequencing used PBMCs or T cells enriched from blood (not recorded which). The chain couples TRBV9 to TRBJ1-5, with 7 bases lining up with TRBD1. CDR3 region: CASSVGQYSNQPQHF. Written as DNA, the CDR3 is TGTGCCAGCAGCGTGGGACAGTACAGCAATCAGCCCCAGCATTTT.